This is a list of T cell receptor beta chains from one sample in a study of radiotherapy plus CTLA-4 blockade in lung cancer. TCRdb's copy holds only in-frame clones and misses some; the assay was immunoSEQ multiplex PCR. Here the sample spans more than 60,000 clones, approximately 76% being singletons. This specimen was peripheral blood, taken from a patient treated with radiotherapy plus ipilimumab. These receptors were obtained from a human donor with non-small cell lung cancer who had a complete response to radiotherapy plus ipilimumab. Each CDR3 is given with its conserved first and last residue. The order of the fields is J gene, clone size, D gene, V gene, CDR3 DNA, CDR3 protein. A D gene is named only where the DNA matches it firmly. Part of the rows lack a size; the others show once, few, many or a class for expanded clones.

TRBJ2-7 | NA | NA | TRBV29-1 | TGCAGCGTTGAAGACAATAACGTGTGGTATAGGCAGTACTTC | CSVEDNNVWYRQYF
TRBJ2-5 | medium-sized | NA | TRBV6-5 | TGTGCCAGCAGTCGTACGGGGGGCGAAGAGACCCAGTACTTC | CASSRTGGEETQYF
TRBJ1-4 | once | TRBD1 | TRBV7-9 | TGTGCCAGCAGCCTCGGACAGGGGAGAGGGGATGAAAAACTGTTTTTT | CASSLGQGRGDEKLFF
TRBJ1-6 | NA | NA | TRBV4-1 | TGCGCCAGCAGCCCTGCCCCCCTCTCCGGTTGGCCCCTCCACTTT | CASSPAPLSGWPLHF
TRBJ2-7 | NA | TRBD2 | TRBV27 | TGTGCCAGCAGTTTAGTGCGGACTAGCGAGCAGTACTTC | CASSLVRTSEQYF
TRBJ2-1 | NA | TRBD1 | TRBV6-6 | TGTGCCAGCAGAGATGGGACAGGGGGACTCCGTGAGCAGTTCTTC | CASRDGTGGLREQFF
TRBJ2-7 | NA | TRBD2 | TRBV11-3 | TGTGCCAGCAGCTTAGCTAGCGGAAGCTCCTACGAGCAGTACTTC | CASSLASGSSYEQYF
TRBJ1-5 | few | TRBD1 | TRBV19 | TGTGCCAGTAATGACAGGGGTGGCAATCAGCCCCAGCATTTT | CASNDRGGNQPQHF
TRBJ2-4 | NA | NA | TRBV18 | TGTGCCAGCTCACCAAGGGTAGGGGTTGGAGCCAAAAACATTCAGTACTTC | CASSPRVGVGAKNIQYF
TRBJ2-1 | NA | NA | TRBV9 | TGTGCCAGCAGTCCTACTAGCTCTGTTGACAATGAGCAGTTCTTC | CASSPTSSVDNEQFF
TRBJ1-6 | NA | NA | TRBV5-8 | TGTGCCAGCAGCTTCGTTCGTTCACCCCTCCACTTT | CASSFVRSPLHF
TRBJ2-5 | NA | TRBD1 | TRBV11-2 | TGTGCCAGCAGCTTAAGTACGACCTCGACAGGGGGAAGGGAGACCCAGTACTTC | CASSLSTTSTGGRETQYF
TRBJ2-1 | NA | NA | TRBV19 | TGTGCCAGCCGGGGTGGGGGGAGCTCCTACAATGAGCAGTTCTTC | CASRGGGSSYNEQFF
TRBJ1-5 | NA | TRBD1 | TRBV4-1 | TGCGCCAGCAGCCAGTCACTTTTGACAGGGGACAATCAGCCCCAGCATTTT | CASSQSLLTGDNQPQHF
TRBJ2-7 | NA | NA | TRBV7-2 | TGTGCCAGCAGCTTAGATGCAGCCTACGAGCAGTACTTC | CASSLDAAYEQYF
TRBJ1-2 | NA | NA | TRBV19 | TGTGCCAGTAGCCCCCGTGGGGCCACGAACTATGGCTACACCTTC | CASSPRGATNYGYTF
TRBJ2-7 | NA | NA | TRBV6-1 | TGTGCCAGCAGTGAACAGGGCCCCCCTTACGAGCAGTACTTC | CASSEQGPPYEQYF
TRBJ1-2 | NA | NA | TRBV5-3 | TGTGCCAGAAGCTTGGCCAAGAAGAGGAACTATGGCTACACCTTC | CARSLAKKRNYGYTF
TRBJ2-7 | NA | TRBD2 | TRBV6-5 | TGTGCCAGCAGTTTGGGGGGGTTTAGCTCCTACGAGCAGTACTTC | CASSLGGFSSYEQYF
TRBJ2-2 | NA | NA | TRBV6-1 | TGTGCCAGCACCAGAGGGAGCACCGGGGAGCTGTTTTTT | CASTRGSTGELFF
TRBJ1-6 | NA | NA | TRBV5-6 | TGTGCCAGCAGCTTGGACAGAAATAATTCACCCCTCCACTTT | CASSLDRNNSPLHF
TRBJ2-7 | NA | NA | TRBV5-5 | TGTGCCAGCAGCCCCCACAGAGCCTACGAGCAGTACTTC | CASSPHRAYEQYF
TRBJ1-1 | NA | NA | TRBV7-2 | TGTGCCAGCAGGCCACTCCGGGAGTCCCAAGCTTTCTTT | CASRPLRESQAFF